This T cell receptor (beta chain) emerged from a study of identical twins. Regarding the study as a whole: The more abundant beta clonotypes in cord blood had fewer insertions, and memory repertoires did not show this.

This clonotype turned up a few times. The target antigen is unknown. Through template switching, a universal primer site was introduced, and the cDNA contained unique molecular identifiers. TCRdb ran MiXCR on the 5' RACE reads and lists one entry per CDR3 protein. The profile covers 500,000 to 650,000 distinct CDR3 sequences, with around 22% appearing a single time and 0.4% to 0.6% taken by the ten largest. A further study also used this sample, focusing on yellow fever vaccine responses in identical twins. That source adds: On the reported evidence, twins' vaccine T cell responses seemed partly convergent and partly personalized.

The clonotype comes from a woman aged 18-35 years in good health. The sequencing sample was made of CD4+ T cells sorted from blood.

CDR3 residues: CASSLEASFAGELFF. DNA of the CDR3: TGCGCCAGCAGCTTGGAGGCTAGCTTTGCCGGGGAGCTGTTTTTT. The J gene is TRBJ2-2, the V gene TRBV5-1; possibly TRBD2 for D (5 bases). Germline CDR1 SGHRS, CDR2 YFSETQ. This CDR3 spans 15 amino acids. V dropped 0 bases and J dropped 6 bases, with 12 bases sitting between them.